The source of this T cell receptor (beta chain) is a study of blood T cell repertoires in COVID-19. Study overall: T cells, B-cell-depleted T cells, or PBMCs provided the cDNA or gDNA that served as material.

Authors' data handling: Scientists estimated how many nucleated cells there were by amplifying reference gene primers. Clones were sequenced by immunoSEQ multiplex PCR, and TCRdb holds only the in-frame ones, with some missing. V, J and clone size reflect that table, while D and trimming were determined from the DNA. The data contain 85,000 to 120,000 clones, 70% to 85% of them singletons. The sequenced sample consisted of peripheral blood. This TCR was recovered from a man aged 55 to 69 with active or convalescent COVID-19.

CDR3 sequence: CASTAGGGNQPQHF. In nucleotides, the CDR3 is TGTGCCAGTACTGCGGGGGGCGGCAATCAGCCCCAGCATTTT. The chain employs TRBV19 and TRBJ1-5; maybe TRBD1 (6 bases). Trimming took 7 bases from V and 2 from J, leaving 12 bases between them. Per the germline V gene, CDR1 is LNHDA and CDR2 is SQIVND (reference sequence). The CDR3 has 14 amino acids.